This TCR beta chain appears in the sequencing data of a study of blood T cell repertoires in COVID-19. Study as a whole: Some COVID-19 samples were acute and others convalescent; all came from the United States, Italy and Spain. Sources were T cells, B-cell-depleted T cells, or PBMCs; the material itself was cDNA or gDNA.

CDR3 length equals 13 residues. Germline CDR1 reads GTSNPN; CDR2 reads SVGIG (reference sequence). Trimming shortened V by 5 bases and J by 8 bases, and 15 bases separated the two germline ends. In its sample, this clone was seen a few times. Authors' methods: Amplification with reference gene primers provided the estimates of nucleated cell counts. TCRdb's copy holds only in-frame clones and misses some; the assay was immunoSEQ multiplex PCR. The DNA gave D and trimming, while V, J and clone size come from that table. The table has over 200,000 clones, approximately 80% seen once. Sequences were obtained from peripheral blood. The clonotype comes from a woman older than 75 with active or convalescent COVID-19. This chain joins TRBV30 and TRBJ1-4; the D gene is possibly TRBD1 (5 bases). The CDR3 is CAWQRGGNEKLFF. As DNA, the CDR3 is TGTGCCTGGCAAAGGGGTGGAAACGAAAAACTGTTTTTT. The entire variable domain, with the rest obtained from reference TRBV30 and TRBJ1-4, is as follows: SQTIHQWPATLVQPVGSPLSLECTVEGTSNPNLYWYRQAAGRGLQLLFYSVGIGQISSEVPQNLSASRPQDRQFILSSKKLLLSDSGFYLCAWQRGGNEKLFFGSGTQLSVL.